The T cell receptor beta chain described here comes from a study of T cells in Graves' hyperthyroidism and ophthalmopathy. TCR beta CDR3 regions were amplified from RNA. Using the HTBI primer set, a first-round RT-PCR was run on the TCR CDR3. TCRdb recomputed calls from the multiplex PCR reads with MiXCR, one row per CDR3 protein. This table holds 450,000 to 550,000 distinct CDR3 sequences, approximately 25% found once. V was cut by 4 bases and J by 0 bases, with 18 bases left in between. Per germline, CDR1 MNHEY and CDR2 SVGEGT. This CDR3 has 17 amino acids. Sequenced material: blood. The rearrangement joins TRBV6-2 or TRBV6-3 to TRBJ1-1; unclear D gene. The source of this sequence is a woman in her twenties or thirties with Graves' ophthalmopathy. This CDR3 reads CASSWAPFPGLNTEAFF. The CDR3 DNA sequence: TGTGCCAGCAGTTGGGCTCCTTTCCCGGGGTTGAACACTGAAGCTTTCTTT.